This TCR beta chain was sequenced during a study of vaccination and CD4 T cells after COVID-19. Regarding treatment: approximately nine-day PBMC culture with coronavirus spike peptide pools or control peptides (ViraFEST assay). Cultured CD4+ T cell DNA underwent sequencing with the Oncomine TCR Beta short-read assay. Cultures of CD4+ T cells served as the source for extracting genomic DNA. Each CDR3 protein is one row after TCRdb ran MiXCR on the PCR reads. Of 20,000 to 25,000 distinct CDR3 sequences listed, approximately 56% were seen once; the top ten hold about an eighth. In the case of this clonotype: What it recognizes is unknown.

This receptor was obtained from a human donor who received a COVID-19 vaccine. Sequencing was performed on CD4+ T cells from blood, cultured in vitro, taken after SARS-CoV-2 vaccination.

The CDR3 reads CASMTGELLNSPLHF. The DNA of the CDR3 is TGTGCCAGCATGACAGGGGAACTTCTAAATTCACCCCTCCACTTT. The rearrangement joins TRBV2 to TRBJ1-6, with 8 bases lining up with TRBD1. Unmatched junction bases numbered 9, after V lost 7 bases and J lost 7 bases. Germline V gene lookup returns CDR1 SNHLY and CDR2 FYNNEI. This CDR3 region has 15 residues.